The present TCR beta chain was sequenced within a study of shared clonotypes between healthy human individuals. V was clipped by 1 base and J by 3 bases, with 10 bases between them. CDR1 and CDR2 (germline): LNHDA, SQIVND (reference sequence). The CDR3 spans 15 residues. Replicate PCRs run on unsorted PBMC used 250 to 300 ng DNA, which was tens of thousands of T cell genomes. This table comes from immunoSEQ multiplex PCR, and its TCRdb copy is limited to in-frame clones, with some not included. The table lists about half a million clones, almost 80% of them singletons. Specimen: PBMCs. The genes are TRBV19 and TRBJ1-5; D gene unclear. The source is a woman aged 40 to 50 in good health. Some clones in this sample may be carry-over from other donors' samples. The CDR3 spells CASSIGGGHNQPQHF. Written as DNA, the CDR3 is TGTGCCAGTAGTATAGGGGGAGGGCACAATCAGCCCCAGCATTTT.